Sequencing of this TCR beta chain was carried out in a study of T cell repertoires in cytomegalovirus infection. Background on the study: Public TCR beta signatures marked donors with CMV infection and the matching HLA.

Each CDR3 protein is one row after TCRdb ran MiXCR on the reads. The table includes around 630,000 distinct CDR3 sequences, approximately 25% detected once. This CDR3 comprises 15 residues. The V gene lost 4 bases and the J gene lost 0 bases, with 13 bases spanning the gap. Germline V gives CDR1 SGHNT, CDR2 YYREEE (reference sequence). Study outcomes and limitations: In two of eight donors, the top clonotype was HLA-C-restricted CMV-specific. Summed public TCR beta family frequency identified CMV carriers bearing the relevant HLA.

About this clonotype itself: Its antigen is still unknown.

The sample consisted of CD8+ T cells from PBMCs. The rearrangement joins TRBV5-4 to TRBJ2-5; a possible D gene is TRBD2 (5 bases). The clonotype was recovered from a human donor in good health (CMV status not recorded). Some clones in this sample may be carry-over from other donors' samples. The CDR3 loop reads CASSPWAGNQETQYF. The DNA of the CDR3 is TGTGCCAGCAGCCCGTGGGCCGGGAACCAAGAGACCCAGTACTTC.